This entry lists 22 T cell receptor beta chains sequenced from one sample in a study of T cell responses to AZD1222 COVID-19 vaccine. Produced via immunoSEQ multiplex PCR; TCRdb's table is partial and in-frame only. The sample holds just over 60,000 clones, 76% seen once. Source: peripheral blood, taken on day 0 of AZD1222 vaccination. Every receptor here comes from an adult in good health.

The chain is built from TRBV4-3 and TRBJ2-5; D tentatively fits TRBD1 or TRBD2 (5 bases each). The CDR3 covers 14 residues. The germline gives CDR1 LGHNA, CDR2 YSLEER. Trimming cost V 0 bases and J 5 bases, with 10 bases left between them. The CDR3 loop is CASSQDLWGETQYF. The CDR3 DNA reads as TGCGCCAGCAGCCAAGATTTGTGGGGGGAGACCCAGTACTTC.

This clone was counted between two and nine times. The CDR3 sequence is CASSPPGLGYEQYF. The CDR3 DNA reads as TGTGCCAGCAGCCCCCCCGGACTAGGCTACGAGCAGTACTTC. The chain uses TRBV9 and TRBJ2-7; 7 positions match TRBD2. The V gene end was trimmed by 4 bases and the J gene end by 3 bases; junction bases not matched to a gene: 7. Germline V gene lookup returns CDR1 SGDLS and CDR2 YYNGEE. The CDR3 contains 14 residues.

This clone was seen a single time. The V and J genes are TRBV11-2 and TRBJ1-2, with 8 bases aligning to TRBD1. There are 13 residues in the CDR3. V lost 3 bases and J lost 7; bases outside the gene matches: 4. Germline loops: CDR1 SGHAT, CDR2 FQNNGV. CDR3 loop: CASSLAGGAGYTF. The CDR3 bases are TGTGCCAGCAGCTTGGCAGGGGGCGCTGGCTACACCTTC.

V is TRBV29-1 and J is TRBJ1-2, with no clear D. Germline CDR1 reads SQVTM; CDR2 reads ANQGSEA. Trimming left V 4 bases short and J 4 bases short, with 10 bases between. The CDR3 covers 12 residues. The DNA of the CDR3 is TGCAGCGTTGTTTTTCCTCTCTATGGCTACACCTTC. This gives the protein CSVVFPLYGYTF. Drawing the rest from reference TRBV29-1 and TRBJ1-2, the complete variable domain is SAVISQKPSRDICQRGTSLTIQCQVDSQVTMMFWYRQQPGQSLTLIATANQGSEATYESGFVIDKFPISRPNLTFSTLTVSNMSPEDSSIYLCSVVFPLYGYTFGSGTRLTVV.

The chain has TRBV19 and TRBJ1-3, with 9 bases aligning to TRBD1. V shed 5 bases, J shed 1 base, and the junction held 6 bases outside the gene matches. The CDR3 contains 16 residues. From germline, CDR1 is LNHDA and CDR2 SQIVND (reference sequence). The CDR3 DNA reads as TGTGCCAGTAGTTACGGGACAGGGTCATCTGGAAACACCATATATTTT. It translates to CASSYGTGSSGNTIYF.

J is TRBJ1-2 and V is TRBV7-2; D is perhaps TRBD1 (5 bases). CDR3 length: 13 residues. Germline V lookup: CDR1 SGHTA, CDR2 FQGNSA. V was pared by 5 bases and J by 8 bases, with 15 bases between. The CDR3 DNA reads as TGTGCCAGCAGCCTGGGGGGAGAAAGAGGCTACACCTTC. Protein: CASSLGGERGYTF.

The V gene is TRBV19, the J gene TRBJ1-6, with D possibly TRBD1 on 6 matching bases. The CDR3 is 17 amino acids. Trimming removed 1 base from V and 4 bases from J, with 14 bases in between. In germline, CDR1 is LNHDA, CDR2 SQIVND (reference sequence). CDR3 protein: CASSIARGRGYNSPLHF. In DNA form, the CDR3 reads TGTGCCAGTAGTATAGCCAGGGGCCGCGGGTATAATTCACCCCTCCACTTT.

The chain carries TRBV28 and TRBJ1-3, with D perhaps matching TRBD1 (5 bases). Germline-derived CDR1 and CDR2 are MDHEN and SYDVKM. CDR3 size: 20 residues. The V end lost 6 bases, the J end lost 0 bases, and 27 bases lay between the germline ends. This chain's CDR3 is CASSLVGGGGTATSGNTIYF. In nucleotides, the CDR3 is TGTGCCAGCAGCTTAGTCGGGGGGGGAGGGACCGCGACCTCTGGAAACACCATATATTTT.

The rearrangement joins TRBV11-2 to TRBJ2-7, with D possibly TRBD2 on 5 matching bases. The CDR3 spans 14 residues. V was trimmed by 0 bases and J by 4 bases, leaving 10 bases between them. Per the germline V gene, CDR1 is SGHAT and CDR2 is FQNNGV. CDR3 region: CASSLDSVGYEQYF. The CDR3 DNA reads TGTGCCAGCAGCTTAGATAGCGTGGGGTACGAGCAGTACTTC. The variable domain in full, with the rest retrieved from reference TRBV11-2 and TRBJ2-7, is EAGVAQSPRYKIIEKRQSVAFWCNPISGHATLYWYQQILGQGPKLLIQFQNNGVVDDSQLPKDRFSAERLKGVDSTLKIQPAKLEDSAVYLCASSLDSVGYEQYFGPGTRLTVT.

The genes are TRBV7-8 and TRBJ1-6; D call uncertain. This CDR3 spans 13 amino acids. V was cut by 7 bases and J by 7 bases, with 11 bases left in between. Per germline, CDR1 SGHVS and CDR2 FQNEAQ. CDR3 sequence reads: CASKVNSNSPLHF. The CDR3 nucleotides are TGTGCCAGCAAAGTAAACAGCAATTCACCCCTCCACTTT.

With respect to this clone: The same CDR3 can be traced to other DNA sequences in this sample. This chain uses TRBV5-1 with TRBJ2-7; TRBD1 matches at 8 bases. With 0 bases clipped from V and 12 bases from J, the junction kept 5 bases outside the gene matches. The germline CDR1 and CDR2 sequences are SGHRS and YFSETQ. CDR3 length: 12 residues. This chain's CDR3 is CASSLGQGIRYF. CDR3 nucleotide sequence: TGCGCCAGCAGCTTGGGACAGGGGATTCGGTACTTC.

V is TRBV7-8 and J is TRBJ2-7; tentative D call: TRBD2 (5 bases). The CDR3 length is 14 residues. The germline gives CDR1 SGHVS, CDR2 FQNEAQ. Trimming stripped 2 bases from V and 3 bases from J, with 11 bases between. The CDR3 protein is CASSLPGSLYEQYF. CDR3 in DNA: TGTGCCAGCAGCTTACCGGGGTCCCTCTACGAGCAGTACTTC.

This chain uses TRBV14 with TRBJ1-5; D gene uncertain. Deletions cut 3 bases from V and 9 bases from J, with 12 bases between. The germline gives CDR1 SGHDN, CDR2 FVKESK. The CDR3 length is 13 residues. The CDR3 sequence is CASSHSAPSPQHF. Written as DNA, the CDR3 is TGTGCCAGCAGCCACTCAGCACCGTCGCCCCAGCATTTT.

V usage is TRBV20-1 and J usage is TRBJ2-2; D remains unclear. CDR1 and CDR2 (germline): DFQATT, SNEGSKA (reference sequence). V lost 3 bases to trimming and J lost 1 base, with 6 bases between them. CDR3 length: 13 amino acids. For the CDR3, the DNA is TGCAGTGCTAGTCAAGGGAACACCGGGGAGCTGTTTTTT. This codes for CSASQGNTGELFF.

The V and J genes are TRBV11-2 and TRBJ1-3; tentatively, D is TRBD1 (5 bases). V shed 7 bases and J shed 8 bases, with 12 bases lying between them. The CDR3 loop spans 12 amino acids. CDR1 is SGHAT and CDR2 is FQNNGV in the germline V gene. The CDR3 protein is CASTYEGYTIYF. The CDR3 coding sequence is TGTGCCAGCACCTATGAGGGGTACACCATATATTTT.

The V gene is TRBV7-3, the J gene TRBJ2-7; no firm D call. The CDR3 totals 14 residues. Germline assignment: CDR1 SGHTA and CDR2 FQGTGA. Trimming cost V 8 bases and J 2 bases, with 16 bases left between them. The CDR3 DNA reads TGTGCCAGCCCCCTTTACAGCCTAACCTACGAGCAGTACTTC. This encodes CASPLYSLTYEQYF.

Worth noting for this clone: A single base separates this from a much larger clone, so it may be a read error. The rearrangement uses TRBV7-2 and TRBJ1-5, with a weak D call TRBD1 (6 bases). Per germline, CDR1 SGHTA and CDR2 FQGNSA. V lost 6 bases, J lost 5 bases, and 11 bases lay in between. The length of the CDR3 is 13 residues. The CDR3 DNA follows: TGTGCCAGCAGTCGGGACACTTATCAGCCCCAGCATTTT. This encodes CASSRDTYQPQHF. The full variable domain, with the rest looked up from reference TRBV7-2 and TRBJ1-5, is GAGVSQSPSNKVTEKGKDVELRCDPISGHTALYWYRQSLGQGLEFLIYFQGNSAPDKSGLPSDRFSAERTGGSVSTLTIQRTQQEDSAVYLCASSRDTYQPQHFGDGTRLSIL.

CDR3 residues: CASSETGPNTIYF. The CDR3 DNA sequence: TGTGCCAGCAGTGAGACAGGACCCAACACCATATATTTT. The chain employs TRBV7-2 and TRBJ1-3, with D possibly being TRBD1 (6 bases). The CDR3 has 13 residues. Germline values: CDR1 SGHTA, CDR2 FQGNSA. Between the trimmed V and J ends, which lost 6 bases and 7 bases, there was a span of 13 bases.

The chain uses TRBV18 and TRBJ1-4; 8 positions match TRBD1. The CDR3 has 15 amino acids. V was pared by 5 bases and J by 1 base, with 3 bases of the junction left unmatched. Germline V gene lookup returns CDR1 KGHSH and CDR2 LQKENI. The CDR3: CASSDGTGTNEKLFF. The CDR3, as DNA: TGTGCCAGCTCAGACGGGACAGGAACTAATGAAAAACTGTTTTTT.

The chain is built from TRBV19 and TRBJ2-7; weak D call: TRBD1 (6 bases). This CDR3 spans 14 amino acids. V was pared by 4 bases and J by 1 base, with 11 bases between. The germline V gene has CDR1 LNHDA and CDR2 SQIVND (reference sequence). The CDR3 DNA sequence: TGTGCCAGTAGTACCAGGGGCAGTTCCTACGAGCAGTACTTC. This codes for CASSTRGSSYEQYF. Looking up the rest from reference TRBV19 and TRBJ2-7 gives the full variable domain: DGGITQSPKYLFRKEGQNVTLSCEQNLNHDAMYWYRQDPGQGLRLIYYSQIVNDFQKGDIAEGYSVSREKKESFPLTVTSAQKNPTAFYLCASSTRGSSYEQYFGPGTRLTVT.

The chain uses TRBV4-2 and TRBJ1-5; D is undetermined. This CDR3 has 15 amino acids. In germline, CDR1 is LGHNA, CDR2 YNFKEQ. Between the trimmed V and J ends, which lost 3 bases and 0 bases, there was a span of 9 bases. This CDR3 is CASSQASYSNQPQHF. The CDR3 coding sequence is TGTGCCAGCAGCCAGGCCAGTTATAGCAATCAGCCCCAGCATTTT.

V is TRBV28 and J is TRBJ1-5; D not certain. This CDR3 is built from 17 residues. Germline V CDR1 and CDR2: MDHEN, SYDVKM. The V gene lost 2 bases and the J gene lost 4 bases, with 18 bases spanning the gap. The CDR3 nucleotides read TGTGCCAGCAGTTTACGGGCAGGCCATCTGGGGAATCAGCCCCAGCATTTT. Amino acid sequence: CASSLRAGHLGNQPQHF.